These 2 T cell receptor beta chains originate from one sample sequenced in a study of control samples from healthy donors and cancer patients (dated by TCRdb to the early 2020s). Libraries came from the immunoSEQ multiplex PCR assay. TCRdb holds this immuneACCESS table with in-frame rearrangements only. Some clones are missing; in checked studies, unresolved V genes explain under half, and the rest has no known cause. The sample table holds approximately 140,000 clones, of which more than 80% were seen once. The top ten clones comprise approximately 7.2% of the sample. The sequencing sample was made of blood. The receptors here all came from a man younger than 35 in good health.

This clone appeared once. Other DNA variants within this sample encode the same CDR3. V gene TRBV9 combines with J gene TRBJ2-1, with 10 bases that match TRBD2. CDR3 size: 15 residues. CDR1 and CDR2 (germline): SGDLS, YYNGEE. Trimming at V came to 0 bases and at J to 4 bases, leaving 1 base not matched to a gene. The CDR3 loop is CASSVAAGGYNEQFF. As DNA, the CDR3 is TGTGCCAGCAGCGTAGCAGCGGGGGGGTACAATGAGCAGTTCTTC.

The CDR3, as DNA: TGTGCCAGCAGCTCGCGAGGGGGGGATACGCAGTATTTT. Protein product: CASSSRGGDTQYF. V usage is TRBV9 and J usage is TRBJ2-3, with D tentatively TRBD1 or TRBD2 (6 bases each). Germline-derived CDR1 and CDR2 are SGDLS and YYNGEE. The V end lost 4 bases, the J end lost 6 bases, and 12 bases lay between the germline ends. CDR3 size: 13 residues.